This passage covers 18 T cell receptor beta chains from one sample sequenced in a study of T cells in Graves' hyperthyroidism and ophthalmopathy. Regions amplified from RNA transcripts were the TCR beta CDR3 regions. HTBI primers were the set used in a first-round RT-PCR of the TCR CDR3. TCRdb re-derived calls from the multiplex PCR reads in MiXCR, one entry per CDR3 protein. The sample lists about 350,000 distinct CDR3 sequences; around a sixth were seen once. The sample taken for sequencing was blood. The receptor source for this set is a woman between 40 and 55 years old with Graves' ophthalmopathy.

This clonotype was detected only once. This chain connects TRBV20-1 to TRBJ1-2; TRBD1 matches 11 bases. V lost 1 base, J lost 4 bases, and 2 bases stayed unmatched. CDR3 length: 14 residues. Germline loops: CDR1 DFQATT, CDR2 SNEGSKA (reference sequence). The CDR3 here is CSARGTGGGYGYTF. CDR3 bases: TGCAGTGCTAGAGGGACAGGGGGCGGCTATGGCTACACCTTC.

This clonotype came up many times. The V call is TRBV28, the J call TRBJ2-7, with 7 bases lining up with TRBD1. Per the germline V gene, CDR1 is MDHEN and CDR2 is SYDVKM. The CDR3 runs to 15 residues. Trimming removed 3 bases from V and 9 bases from J; junction bases left unmatched: 14. The CDR3 here is CASSFNPGGSKAQYF. The DNA of the CDR3 is TGTGCCAGCAGTTTCAATCCAGGGGGATCCAAAGCGCAGTACTTC.

This clonotype occurred once. With a much larger clone just one base away, this may be a read error. This chain uses TRBV14 with TRBJ2-7, with D tentatively TRBD1 (5 bases). Germline CDR1 reads SGHDN; CDR2 reads FVKESK. The V and J ends lost 6 bases and 7 bases respectively, with 19 bases between them. The CDR3 contains 14 residues. The CDR3 reads CASSPTEAVGEQYF. The CDR3 coding sequence is TGTGCCAGCAGTCCGACAGAGGCAGTGGGGGAGCAGTACTTC.

This clonotype was found many times. The CDR3 sequence is CASSQVAAQETQYF. The CDR3 region has the DNA TGCGCCAGCAGCCAAGTAGCGGCACAAGAGACCCAGTACTTC. V gene TRBV4-3 combines with J gene TRBJ2-5, with a tentative D call TRBD2 (6 bases). Trimming left V 1 base short and J 2 bases short, with 8 bases between. This CDR3 comprises 14 residues. Germline lookup yields CDR1 LGHNA and CDR2 YSLEER.

This clonotype was seen ten or more times. The V and J genes are TRBV19 and TRBJ1-2; the D is unclear. The ends were cut back, 7 bases at V and 0 bases at J, with 15 bases in the middle. In germline, CDR1 is LNHDA, CDR2 SQIVND (reference sequence). The CDR3 totals 15 residues. The CDR3 loop is CASTPLAQANYGYTF. In DNA, the CDR3 is TGTGCCAGTACCCCTCTCGCCCAGGCTAACTATGGCTACACCTTC.

This chain uses TRBV6-1 with TRBJ1-5; TRBD1 might be the D (6 bases). Germline CDR1 MNHNS, CDR2 SASEGT. V gave up 4 bases and J gave up 7 bases, with 8 bases separating them. This CDR3 has 12 amino acids. CDR3 DNA sequence: TGTGCCAGCAGTGGGACAGTACAGCCCCAGCATTTT. Residues: CASSGTVQPQHF.

CDR3 amino acids: CAISAGNQPQHF. The CDR3 DNA reads as TGTGCCATCAGTGCAGGGAACCAGCCCCAGCATTTT. The chain combines TRBV10-3 with TRBJ1-5; TRBD1 is a possible D gene (5 bases). V gave up 4 bases and J gave up 7 bases, with 8 bases separating them. Germline-derived CDR1 and CDR2 are ENHRY and SYGVKD. The CDR3 has 12 residues.

This clonotype has a count of ten or more. The CDR3 carries no conserved terminal phenylalanine or tryptophan, so it likely arises from a read error. This chain joins TRBV6-7 and TRBJ2-7; 14 bases match TRBD2. TRBV6-7 is assigned to the ORF class and has an uncertain function. With V trimmed by 4 bases and J by 5 bases, 13 bases remained unmatched. This CDR3 is 18 amino acids long. CDR3 sequence reads: CASSSGLAGGGSGDEQYY. The CDR3, as DNA: TGTGCCAGCAGTTCTGGACTAGCGGGAGGAGGGTCAGGTGACGAGCAGTACTAC.

This clonotype has only one observation. The V gene is TRBV27, the J gene TRBJ2-5, with 13 bases identical to TRBD2. The junction had 7 bases not matched to a gene; V was cut back by 5 bases and J by 4 bases. Germline CDR1 is MNHEY and CDR2 is SMNVEV (reference sequence). This CDR3 has 16 amino acids. The chain's CDR3 is CASSPSWTSGRETQYF. The CDR3 region has the DNA TGTGCCAGCAGTCCCTCGTGGACTAGCGGGAGAGAGACCCAGTACTTC.

This clonotype was seen a few times. Germline is not matched at one junction end, which may reflect a read error. The chain uses TRBV11-1 and TRBJ2-7; possibly TRBD2 for D (5 bases). The CDR3 contains 16 residues. CDR1 is SGHAT, CDR2 FQDESV, per germline (reference sequence). CDR3 sequence reads: CAISSITSGRPYEQYF. For the CDR3, the DNA is TGTGCCATCAGCTCCATAACCTCGGGGAGACCCTACGAGCAGTACTTC.

The table lists this clonotype with many counts. V and J are TRBV28 and TRBJ2-5; D may correspond to TRBD1 or TRBD2 (5 bases each). The CDR3 is 14 amino acids. The V gene lost 7 bases and the J gene lost 4 bases, with 16 bases spanning the gap. Germline CDR1 is MDHEN and CDR2 is SYDVKM. The CDR3 sequence is CASTSMGVGETQYF. CDR3 bases: TGTGCCAGCACCTCCATGGGGGTAGGAGAGACCCAGTACTTC.

This clonotype appeared many times. The chain combines TRBV20-1 with TRBJ1-2, with TRBD1 as a possible D gene (5 bases). V lost 6 bases and J 8 bases, leaving 22 bases between the germline ends. This CDR3 spans 14 amino acids. Germline values: CDR1 DFQATT, CDR2 SNEGSKA (reference sequence). The CDR3 sequence: CSALLRPPGGGYTF. Written as DNA, the CDR3 is TGCAGTGCCCTGCTAAGGCCCCCTGGGGGAGGCTACACCTTC.

At least ten counts were recorded for this clonotype. The V and J genes are TRBV7-2 and TRBJ2-4; 10 nucleotides align to TRBD2. V dropped 1 base and J dropped 5; count of bases not matched to a gene: 5. The V gene's germline CDR1 is SGHTA and CDR2 FQGNSA. This CDR3 is 16 amino acids long. The CDR3 bases are TGTGCCAGCAGCTTAGGAGGAGCGGGAGGGCAAAACATTCAGTACTTC. It codes for CASSLGGAGGQNIQYF. Supplemented by reference TRBV7-2 and TRBJ2-4, the full variable domain reads GAGVSQSPSNKVTEKGKDVELRCDPISGHTALYWYRQSLGQGLEFLIYFQGNSAPDKSGLPSDRFSAERTGGSVSTLTIQRTQQEDSAVYLCASSLGGAGGQNIQYFGAGTRLSVL.

This clonotype was picked up a small number of times. Here the CDR3 reads CSARDLRGQGYSPLHF. The CDR3, as DNA: TGCAGTGCTAGAGATCTTAGGGGACAGGGATATTCACCCCTCCACTTT. The chain couples TRBV20-1 to TRBJ1-6; 9 bases align to TRBD1. CDR1 DFQATT and CDR2 SNEGSKA come from the germline V gene (reference sequence). The CDR3 has 16 residues. J lost 8 bases, V lost 0 bases, and 8 bases had no gene match.

This clonotype has a count of ten or more. This rearrangement joins TRBV27 to TRBJ2-7; tentative D call: TRBD2 (5 bases). CDR3 length: 13 residues. CDR1 MNHEY and CDR2 SMNVEV come from the germline V gene (reference sequence). Trimming cost V 4 bases and J 5 bases, with 12 bases left between them. The CDR3 reads CASSWFTGNEQYF. The CDR3 nucleotides read TGTGCCAGCAGTTGGTTTACGGGAAACGAGCAGTACTTC.

The CDR3 loop reads CASSLGGGQSPLHF. In DNA, the CDR3 is TGTGCCAGCAGTTTAGGAGGGGGACAATCACCCCTCCACTTT. The chain couples TRBV27 to TRBJ1-6; tentatively, D is TRBD1 (6 bases). Germline loops: CDR1 MNHEY, CDR2 SMNVEV (reference sequence). V lost 2 bases and J lost 10, with 12 bases in between. This CDR3 has 14 residues.

This clonotype was seen at least ten times. The chain joins TRBV19 to TRBJ2-2; D may correspond to TRBD1 or TRBD2 (5 bases each). CDR1 is LNHDA and CDR2 is SQIVND in the germline V gene (reference sequence). V was clipped by 6 bases and J by 5 bases, with 13 bases between them. CDR3 length equals 14 residues. In nucleotides, the CDR3 is TGTGCCAGTAGGCTCACTAGGGGAACCGGGGAGCTGTTTTTT. It codes for CASRLTRGTGELFF.

The chain has TRBV7-2 and TRBJ1-1; D call uncertain. V was shortened by 7 bases and J by 6 bases, with 15 bases between the two germline ends. This CDR3 comprises 13 residues. From germline, CDR1 is SGHTA and CDR2 FQGNSA. CDR3 sequence: CASNVRAVSEAFF. CDR3 nucleotide sequence: TGTGCCAGCAACGTTAGGGCAGTGTCTGAAGCTTTCTTT.